These 21 T cell receptor beta chains were sequenced from one sample in a study of cytomegalovirus exposure and HLA in healthy donors. This PCR relied on a set of 60 Vbeta primers and 13 Jbeta primers. Here immunoSEQ multiplex PCR was the method, and the copy in TCRdb shows in-frame clones only, minus some. The sample lists approximately 150,000 clones, just over 75% occurring once. Sequencing was carried out using PBMCs. Receptor source: a woman in her twenties or thirties in good health and CMV-seropositive.

This clone appeared once. This chain joins TRBV2 and TRBJ1-2, with 10 positions matching TRBD1. The CDR3 is 15 residues long. Germline values: CDR1 SNHLY, CDR2 FYNNEI. Unmatched junction bases numbered 7, after V lost 7 bases and J lost 2 bases. CDR3 sequence: CASNPRTGGNYGYTF. CDR3 DNA sequence: TGTGCCAGCAATCCCAGGACAGGGGGAAACTATGGCTACACCTTC.

The chain couples TRBV2 to TRBJ1-4; no reliable D call. Germline V gives CDR1 SNHLY, CDR2 FYNNEI. The CDR3 totals 18 residues. The V and J ends lost 3 bases and 0 bases respectively, with 17 bases between them. CDR3: CASSERAGGRPTNEKLFF. Written as DNA, the CDR3 is TGTGCCAGCAGTGAGAGGGCGGGAGGGCGGCCAACTAATGAAAAACTGTTTTTT.

The V gene is TRBV9, the J gene TRBJ2-3; TRBD2 is a possible D gene (6 bases). The CDR3 consists of 14 residues. Trimming removed 3 bases from V and 12 bases from J, with 20 bases in between. The germline CDR1 and CDR2 sequences are SGDLS and YYNGEE. CDR3 coding DNA: TGTGCCAGCAGCGCCCGTTCCGACGGAGGGCCCCAGTATTTT. Translated, it gives CASSARSDGGPQYF.

The CDR3 region is CASRPGTGGTGELFF. The CDR3 DNA is TGTGCCAGCAGACCCGGGACAGGGGGAACCGGGGAGCTGTTTTTT. V and J are TRBV2 and TRBJ2-2, with TRBD1 matching over 11 bases. Unmatched junction bases numbered 5, after V lost 6 bases and J lost 5 bases. The CDR3 sequence is 15 residues long. From germline, CDR1 is SNHLY and CDR2 FYNNEI.

The chain's CDR3 is CAWLQGFGEQYF. In nucleotides, the CDR3 is TGTGCCTGGCTACAGGGGTTTGGCGAGCAGTACTTC. This chain connects TRBV30 to TRBJ2-7; 7 bases line up with TRBD1. Trimming at V came to 5 bases and at J to 6 bases, leaving 7 bases not matched to a gene. CDR3 length: 12 residues. Germline V gene data show CDR1 as GTSNPN and CDR2 as SVGIG (reference sequence).

The chain links TRBV2 to TRBJ2-3; 9 bases align to TRBD2. Per the germline V gene, CDR1 is SNHLY and CDR2 is FYNNEI. The V segment lost 4 bases and the J segment 3 bases; nucleotides outside the gene matches: 8. CDR3 length: 16 residues. CDR3 in amino acids: CASSALGSGRTDTQYF. CDR3 bases: TGTGCCAGCAGTGCCCTGGGTAGCGGGAGAACAGATACGCAGTATTTT.

Comments on this clone: At one end, the junction sequence differs from germline, possibly due to a read error. The V and J genes are TRBV6-1 and TRBJ2-7; a weak D match, TRBD1 (6 bases). Germline V gives CDR1 MNHNS, CDR2 SASEGT. The CDR3 runs 13 residues. Here the CDR3 DNA reads TGTGCCAGCACGTCCGGGCAGGGGCCCGAGGGGAACTTC. Translating it yields CASTSGQGPEGNF.

This clone was seen more than once but under ten times. This rearrangement joins TRBV28 to TRBJ2-5; the match to TRBD1 covers 8 bases. This CDR3 is 13 amino acids long. V shed 8 bases and J 4 bases; nucleotides not matched to a gene: 6. The germline V gene has CDR1 MDHEN and CDR2 SYDVKM. The CDR3 reads CASLRGRGETQYF. The CDR3 DNA reads TGTGCCAGCCTCAGGGGGCGCGGAGAGACCCAGTACTTC.

The sample holds one count of this clone. This chain joins TRBV30 and TRBJ1-3; possibly TRBD1 for D (5 bases). Germline V lookup: CDR1 GTSNPN, CDR2 SVGIG (reference sequence). This CDR3 is built from 16 residues. The V end lost 4 bases, the J end lost 0 bases, and 16 bases lay between the germline ends. The CDR3 protein is CAWTPTGVFSGNTIYF. CDR3 nucleotides: TGTGCCTGGACCCCAACGGGGGTCTTCTCTGGAAACACCATATATTTT.

J is TRBJ2-2 and V is TRBV4-2, with TRBD2 identical over 14 bases. The germline gives CDR1 LGHNA, CDR2 YNFKEQ. The CDR3 covers 14 residues. V shed 6 bases and J 8 bases; nucleotides not matched to a gene: 2. CDR3 nucleotide sequence: TGTGCCAGCAGTGGGACTAGCGGGAGAGGGGAGCTGTTTTTT. Amino acid sequence: CASSGTSGRGELFF.

The rearrangement uses TRBV19 and TRBJ1-5; possible D gene TRBD1, 6 bases. V was cut by 5 bases and J by 2 bases, with 19 bases left in between. This CDR3 has 17 residues. Germline CDR1 reads LNHDA; CDR2 reads SQIVND (reference sequence). The DNA of the CDR3 is TGTGCCAGTAGTTCCCCGTCCGACAGGCTTGGCAATCAGCCCCAGCATTTT. Its protein is CASSSPSDRLGNQPQHF.

The rearrangement joins TRBV28 to TRBJ2-7; 7 nucleotides align to TRBD2. The CDR3 consists of 16 residues. Germline V gene lookup returns CDR1 MDHEN and CDR2 SYDVKM. V dropped 0 bases and J dropped 2; count of bases not matched to a gene: 7. CDR3 DNA sequence: TGTGCCAGCAGTTTATGGGGGCGGGAGAAACCCTACGAGCAGTACTTC. Encoded protein: CASSLWGREKPYEQYF.

This rearrangement joins TRBV13 to TRBJ1-5, with D possibly TRBD1 on 6 matching bases. Trimming shortened V by 5 bases and J by 4 bases, and 9 bases separated the two germline ends. The CDR3 extends over 13 amino acids. The germline CDR1 and CDR2 sequences are PRHDT and FYEKMQ (reference sequence). The DNA of the CDR3 is TGTGCCAGCAGCGCGGACAGAAATCAGCCCCAGCATTTT. Translated: CASSADRNQPQHF.

V is TRBV28 and J is TRBJ2-7; weak D call: TRBD2 (6 bases). V lost 6 bases and J 4 bases, leaving 13 bases between the germline ends. Germline values: CDR1 MDHEN, CDR2 SYDVKM. CDR3 size: 13 residues. In nucleotides, the CDR3 is TGTGCCAGCAGCGATAGCGGATTTTACGAGCAGTACTTC. Translated, it gives CASSDSGFYEQYF.

The rearrangement links TRBV5-1 to TRBJ2-7, with a weak D call TRBD2 (6 bases). Trimming stripped 0 bases from V and 4 bases from J, with 14 bases between. The CDR3 has 15 amino acids. Looked up from germline, CDR1 is SGHRS and CDR2 is YFSETQ. DNA for the CDR3: TGCGCCAGCAGCTTGGGGACTATGGGCGGATACGAGCAGTACTTC. Protein: CASSLGTMGGYEQYF.

The chain couples TRBV5-4 to TRBJ2-6; 8 bases are shared with TRBD2. Per the germline V gene, CDR1 is SGHNT and CDR2 is YYREEE (reference sequence). CDR3 length: 15 residues. The ends lost 9 bases at V and 0 bases at J; junction bases unmatched: 5. CDR3 sequence (DNA): TGTGCCACCCCCGGGGGGGACTCTGGGGCCAACGTCCTGACTTTC. Its protein is CATPGGDSGANVLTF.

This clone was seen once. The chain has TRBV7-9 and TRBJ2-7; 14 bases line up with TRBD2. The CDR3 spans 17 residues. V gave up 5 bases and J gave up 3 bases; unmatched junction bases: 9. The germline V gene encodes CDR1 SEHNR and CDR2 FQNEAQ (reference sequence). CDR3 bases: TGTGCCAGCAGCATGGGACTAGCGGGAGTTGTGGGCTACGAGCAGTACTTC. Translating gives CASSMGLAGVVGYEQYF.

The chain recombines TRBV21-1 with TRBJ1-2; no DNA check was done on the table's D call, TRBD1. TRBV21-1 has pseudogene status. The CDR3 extends over 16 amino acids. CDR3 in DNA: TGTGCCAGCAGCAAAAGTGGACAGGGTACTAACTATGGCTACACCTTC. Translating gives CASSKSGQGTNYGYTF.

V is TRBV14 and J is TRBJ1-5; TRBD1 is a possible D gene (5 bases). V dropped 3 bases and J dropped 3 bases, with 6 bases sitting between them. The V gene's germline CDR1 is SGHDN and CDR2 FVKESK. This CDR3 spans 13 amino acids. DNA for the CDR3: TGTGCCAGCAGCCAGGGGCTCAATCAGCCCCAGCATTTT. Its translation is CASSQGLNQPQHF.

The rearrangement uses TRBV9 and TRBJ2-7; TRBD2 agrees at 10 bases. The CDR3 consists of 14 residues. The V gene end was trimmed by 6 bases and the J gene end by 4 bases; junction bases not matched to a gene: 7. Germline V gene lookup returns CDR1 SGDLS and CDR2 YYNGEE. This CDR3 reads CASNSAGGSYEQYF. CDR3 DNA: TGTGCCAGCAACTCAGCGGGAGGGTCGTACGAGCAGTACTTC. Supplemented by reference TRBV9 and TRBJ2-7, the full variable domain reads DSGVTQTPKHLITATGQRVTLRCSPRSGDLSVYWYQQSLDQGLQFLIQYYNGEERAKGNILERFSAQQFPDLHSELNLSSLELGDSALYFCASNSAGGSYEQYFGPGTRLTVT.

This clone has only a few counts. This chain connects TRBV7-8 to TRBJ1-1; D gene uncertain. Between the trimmed V and J ends, which lost 5 bases and 3 bases, there was a span of 16 bases. CDR1 is SGHVS, CDR2 FQNEAQ, per germline. The length of the CDR3 is 15 residues. The CDR3 sequence is CASSPRSGSHTEAFF. The DNA for the CDR3 is TGTGCCAGCAGCCCTCGTTCCGGGTCGCACACTGAAGCTTTCTTT. Full variable domain (outside the CDR3, taken from reference TRBV7-8 and TRBJ1-1): GAGVSQSPRYKVAKRGQDVALRCDPISGHVSLFWYQQALGQGPEFLTYFQNEAQLDKSGLPSDRFFAERPEGSVSTLKIQRTQQEDSAVYLCASSPRSGSHTEAFFGQGTRLTVV.